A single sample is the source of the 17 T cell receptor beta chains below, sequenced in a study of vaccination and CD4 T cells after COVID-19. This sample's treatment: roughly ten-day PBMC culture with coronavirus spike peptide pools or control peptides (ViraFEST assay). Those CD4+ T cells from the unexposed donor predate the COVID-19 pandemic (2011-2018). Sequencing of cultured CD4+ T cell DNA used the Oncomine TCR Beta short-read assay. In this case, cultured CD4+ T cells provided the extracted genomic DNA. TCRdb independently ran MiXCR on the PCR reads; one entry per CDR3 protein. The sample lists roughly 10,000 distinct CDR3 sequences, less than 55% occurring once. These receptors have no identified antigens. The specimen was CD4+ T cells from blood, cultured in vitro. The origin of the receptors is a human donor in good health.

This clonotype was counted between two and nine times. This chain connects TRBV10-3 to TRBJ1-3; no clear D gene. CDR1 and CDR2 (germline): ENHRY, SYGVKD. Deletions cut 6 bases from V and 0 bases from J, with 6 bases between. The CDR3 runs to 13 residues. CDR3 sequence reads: CAIRPPSGNTIYF. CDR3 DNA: TGTGCCATCAGACCGCCCTCTGGAAACACCATATATTTT.

The CDR3 DNA follows: TGTGCCAGCAGCTTAACTACCAATGACATTCAGTACTTC. Residues: CASSLTTNDIQYF. The V call is TRBV7-9, the J call TRBJ2-4; D gene ambiguous. The CDR3 sequence is 13 residues long. CDR1 and CDR2 from the germline V gene are SEHNR and FQNEAQ (reference sequence). Trimming took 2 bases from V and 8 from J, leaving 10 bases between them.

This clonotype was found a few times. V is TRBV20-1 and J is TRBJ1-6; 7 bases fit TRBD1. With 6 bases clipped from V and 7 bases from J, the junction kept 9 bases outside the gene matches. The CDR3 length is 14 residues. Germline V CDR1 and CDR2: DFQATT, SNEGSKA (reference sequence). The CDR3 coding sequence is TGCAGTGCCCCCGACGACAGGGCGAATTCACCCCTCCACTTT. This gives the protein CSAPDDRANSPLHF.

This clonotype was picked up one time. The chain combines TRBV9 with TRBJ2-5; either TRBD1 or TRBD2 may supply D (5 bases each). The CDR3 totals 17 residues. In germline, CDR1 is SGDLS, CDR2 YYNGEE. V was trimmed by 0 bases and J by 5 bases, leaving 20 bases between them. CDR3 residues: CASSVAPGNRLGETQYF. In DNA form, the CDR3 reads TGTGCCAGCAGCGTAGCCCCCGGGAACAGGCTTGGGGAGACCCAGTACTTC.

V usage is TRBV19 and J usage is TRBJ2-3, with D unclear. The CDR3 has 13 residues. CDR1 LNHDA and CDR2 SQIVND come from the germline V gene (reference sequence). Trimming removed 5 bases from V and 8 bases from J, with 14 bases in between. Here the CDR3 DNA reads TGTGCCAGTAGTGGGATCACCCTAGGTACGCAGTATTTT. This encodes CASSGITLGTQYF.

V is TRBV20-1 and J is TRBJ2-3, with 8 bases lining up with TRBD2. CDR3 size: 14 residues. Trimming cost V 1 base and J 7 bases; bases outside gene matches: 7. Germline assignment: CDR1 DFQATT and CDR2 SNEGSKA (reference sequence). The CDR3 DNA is TGCAGTGCTAGAGCGGGACTAGGGGCCTATACGCAGTATTTT. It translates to CSARAGLGAYTQYF.

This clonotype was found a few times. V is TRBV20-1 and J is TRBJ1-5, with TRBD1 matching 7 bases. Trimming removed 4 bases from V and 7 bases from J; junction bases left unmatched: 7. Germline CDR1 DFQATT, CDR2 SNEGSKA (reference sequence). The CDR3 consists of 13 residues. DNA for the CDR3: TGCAGTGCTACCCAGGGGGGTGGCCAGCCCCAGCATTTT. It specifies CSATQGGGQPQHF.

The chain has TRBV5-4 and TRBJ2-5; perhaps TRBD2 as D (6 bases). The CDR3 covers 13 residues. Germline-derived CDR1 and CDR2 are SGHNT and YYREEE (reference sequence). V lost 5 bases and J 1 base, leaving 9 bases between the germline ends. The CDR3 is CASRGEAQETQYF. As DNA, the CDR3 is TGTGCCAGCAGAGGGGAGGCCCAAGAGACCCAGTACTTC.

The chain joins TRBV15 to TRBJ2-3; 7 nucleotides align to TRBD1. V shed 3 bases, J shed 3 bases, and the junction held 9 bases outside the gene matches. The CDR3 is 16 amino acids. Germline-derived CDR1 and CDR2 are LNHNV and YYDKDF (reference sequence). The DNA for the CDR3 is TGTGCCACCAGCAGGGGCCGGGACAGTAAGACAGATACGCAGTATTTT. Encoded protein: CATSRGRDSKTDTQYF.

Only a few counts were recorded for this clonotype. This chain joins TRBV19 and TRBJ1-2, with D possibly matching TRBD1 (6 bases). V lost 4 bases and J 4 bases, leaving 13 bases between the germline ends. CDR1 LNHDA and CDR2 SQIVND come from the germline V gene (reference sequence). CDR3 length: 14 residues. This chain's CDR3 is CASSTLQGPYGYTF. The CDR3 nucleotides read TGTGCCAGTAGTACCCTTCAGGGGCCCTATGGCTACACCTTC.

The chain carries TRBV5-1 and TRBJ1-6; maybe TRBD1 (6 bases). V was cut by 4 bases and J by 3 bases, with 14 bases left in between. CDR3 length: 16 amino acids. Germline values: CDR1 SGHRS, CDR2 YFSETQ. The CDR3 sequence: CASSAADSLYNSPLHF. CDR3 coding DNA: TGCGCCAGCAGCGCAGCGGACAGTCTCTATAATTCACCCCTCCACTTT.

The CDR3 sequence: CASSDAGGNTRGYTF. CDR3 sequence (DNA): TGTGCCAGCAGTGACGCCGGGGGGAATACGCGTGGCTACACCTTC. The V call is TRBV2, the J call TRBJ1-2; D is perhaps TRBD1 (5 bases). The V end lost 3 bases, the J end lost 7 bases, and 18 bases lay between the germline ends. The CDR3 has 15 amino acids. The germline V gene encodes CDR1 SNHLY and CDR2 FYNNEI.

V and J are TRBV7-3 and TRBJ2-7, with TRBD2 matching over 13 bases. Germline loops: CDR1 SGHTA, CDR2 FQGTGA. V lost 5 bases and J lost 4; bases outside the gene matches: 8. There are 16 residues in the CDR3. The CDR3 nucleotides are TGTGCCAGCAGCCAAGGGACTAGCGGGGAGATATACGAGCAGTACTTC. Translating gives CASSQGTSGEIYEQYF.

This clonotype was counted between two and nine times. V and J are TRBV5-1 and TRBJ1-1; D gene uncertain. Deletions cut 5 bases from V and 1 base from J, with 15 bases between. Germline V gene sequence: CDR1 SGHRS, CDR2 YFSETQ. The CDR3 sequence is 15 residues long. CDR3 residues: CASRANTAQNTEAFF. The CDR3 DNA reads TGCGCCAGCAGGGCGAATACAGCACAGAACACTGAAGCTTTCTTT.

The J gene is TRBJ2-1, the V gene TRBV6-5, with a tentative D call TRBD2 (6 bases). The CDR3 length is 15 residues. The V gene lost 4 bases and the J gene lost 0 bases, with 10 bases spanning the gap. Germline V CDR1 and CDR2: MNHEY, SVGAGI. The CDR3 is CASSSPGASYNEQFF. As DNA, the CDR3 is TGTGCCAGCAGTTCCCCGGGAGCCTCCTACAATGAGCAGTTCTTC.

The CDR3 DNA reads as TGCAGTGCCGGGGTGTCGGGACAAGAGCTTCGAGAGCAGTTCTTC. This sequence encodes CSAGVSGQELREQFF. The rearrangement uses TRBV20-1 and TRBJ2-1, with a tentative D call TRBD1 (6 bases). Between the trimmed V and J ends, which lost 6 bases and 10 bases, there was a span of 25 bases. CDR3 length: 15 amino acids. Germline assignment: CDR1 DFQATT and CDR2 SNEGSKA (reference sequence).

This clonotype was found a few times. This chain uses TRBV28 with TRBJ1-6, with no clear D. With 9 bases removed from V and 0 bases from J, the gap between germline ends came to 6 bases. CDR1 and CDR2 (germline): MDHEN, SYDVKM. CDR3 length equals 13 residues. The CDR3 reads CASGSSYNSPLHF. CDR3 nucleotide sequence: TGTGCCAGTGGAAGCTCCTATAATTCACCCCTCCACTTT.